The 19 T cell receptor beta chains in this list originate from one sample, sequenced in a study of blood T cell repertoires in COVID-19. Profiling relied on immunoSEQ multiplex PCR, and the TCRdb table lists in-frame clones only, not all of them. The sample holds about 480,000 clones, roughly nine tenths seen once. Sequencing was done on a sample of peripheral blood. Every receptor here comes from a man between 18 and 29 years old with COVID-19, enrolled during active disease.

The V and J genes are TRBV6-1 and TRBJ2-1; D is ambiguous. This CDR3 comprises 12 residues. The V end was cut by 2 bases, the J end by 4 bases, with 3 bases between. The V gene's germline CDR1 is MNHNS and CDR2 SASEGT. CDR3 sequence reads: CASSELYNEQFF. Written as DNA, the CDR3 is TGTGCCAGCAGTGAACTGTACAATGAGCAGTTCTTC.

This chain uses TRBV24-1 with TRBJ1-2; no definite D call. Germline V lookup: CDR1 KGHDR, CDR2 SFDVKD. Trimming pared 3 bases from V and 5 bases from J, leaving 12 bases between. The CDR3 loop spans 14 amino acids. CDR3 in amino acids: CATSDAGLPYGYTF. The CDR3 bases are TGTGCCACCAGTGATGCGGGCCTCCCTTATGGCTACACCTTC.

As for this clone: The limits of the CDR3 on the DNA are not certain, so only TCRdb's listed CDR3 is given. The CDR3: CASSKWGGGSGEKLFF. The chain uses TRBV21-1 and TRBJ1-4. TRBV21-1 is a pseudogene segment. The CDR3 sequence runs 16 residues, both termini included.

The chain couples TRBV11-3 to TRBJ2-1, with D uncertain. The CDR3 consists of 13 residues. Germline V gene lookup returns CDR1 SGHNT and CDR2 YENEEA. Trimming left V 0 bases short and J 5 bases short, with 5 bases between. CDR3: CASSLDRDNEQFF. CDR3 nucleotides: TGTGCCAGCAGCTTAGATCGGGACAATGAGCAGTTCTTC.

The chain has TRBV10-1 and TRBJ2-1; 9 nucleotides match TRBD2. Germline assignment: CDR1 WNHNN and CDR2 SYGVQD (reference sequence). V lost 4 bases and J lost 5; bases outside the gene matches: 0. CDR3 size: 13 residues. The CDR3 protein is CASSVAGDNEQFF. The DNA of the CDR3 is TGCGCCAGCAGTGTAGCGGGGGACAATGAGCAGTTCTTC.

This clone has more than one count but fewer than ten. The CDR3 DNA reads TGTGCCAGCAGCTTTACAGGCAACTATGGCTACACCTTC. Amino acids: CASSFTGNYGYTF. This chain joins TRBV7-9 and TRBJ1-2; a weak D match, TRBD1 (5 bases). The CDR3 has 13 amino acids. Germline V lookup: CDR1 SEHNR, CDR2 FQNEAQ (reference sequence). The V end was cut by 3 bases, the J end by 2 bases, with 7 bases between.

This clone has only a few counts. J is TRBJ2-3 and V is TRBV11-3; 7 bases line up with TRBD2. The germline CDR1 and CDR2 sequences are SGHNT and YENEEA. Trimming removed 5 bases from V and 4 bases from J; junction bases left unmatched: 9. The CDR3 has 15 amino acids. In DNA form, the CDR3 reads TGTGCCAGCAGCCCCCGAGCGGGATTGGCAGATACGCAGTATTTT. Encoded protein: CASSPRAGLADTQYF.

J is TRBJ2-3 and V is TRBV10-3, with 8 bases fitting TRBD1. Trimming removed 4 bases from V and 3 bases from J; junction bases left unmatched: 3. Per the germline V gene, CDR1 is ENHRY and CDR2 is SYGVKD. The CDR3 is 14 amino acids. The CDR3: CAISVQGATDTQYF. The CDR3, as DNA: TGTGCCATCAGTGTGCAGGGGGCAACAGATACGCAGTATTTT.

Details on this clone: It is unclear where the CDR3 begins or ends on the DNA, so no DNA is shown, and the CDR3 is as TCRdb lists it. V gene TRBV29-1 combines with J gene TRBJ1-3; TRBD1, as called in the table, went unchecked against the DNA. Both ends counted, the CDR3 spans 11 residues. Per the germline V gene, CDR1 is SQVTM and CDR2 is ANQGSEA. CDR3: CSVGSGTPLYF.

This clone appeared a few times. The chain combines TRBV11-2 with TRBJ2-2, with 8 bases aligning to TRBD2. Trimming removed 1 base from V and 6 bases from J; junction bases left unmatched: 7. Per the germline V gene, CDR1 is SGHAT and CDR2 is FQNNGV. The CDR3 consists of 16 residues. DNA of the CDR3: TGTGCCAGCAGCTTAGCCCGACTAGCGCGACCCGGGGAGCTGTTTTTT. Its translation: CASSLARLARPGELFF. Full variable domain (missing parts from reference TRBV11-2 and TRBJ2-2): EAGVAQSPRYKIIEKRQSVAFWCNPISGHATLYWYQQILGQGPKLLIQFQNNGVVDDSQLPKDRFSAERLKGVDSTLKIQPAKLEDSAVYLCASSLARLARPGELFFGEGSRLTVL.

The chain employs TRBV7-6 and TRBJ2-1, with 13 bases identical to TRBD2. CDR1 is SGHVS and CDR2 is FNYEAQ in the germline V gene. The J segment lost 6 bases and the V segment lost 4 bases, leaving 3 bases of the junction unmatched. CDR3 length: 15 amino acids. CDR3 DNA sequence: TGTGCCAGCAGCTCCTGGACTAGCGGGAGCAATGAGCAGTTCTTC. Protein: CASSSWTSGSNEQFF.

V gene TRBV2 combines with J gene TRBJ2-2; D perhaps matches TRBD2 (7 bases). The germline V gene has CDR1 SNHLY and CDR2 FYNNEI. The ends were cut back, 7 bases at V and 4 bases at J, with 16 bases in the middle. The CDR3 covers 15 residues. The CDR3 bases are TGTGCCAGCACCGGGGGGCAGGGTGGCACCGGGGAGCTGTTTTTT. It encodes CASTGGQGGTGELFF.

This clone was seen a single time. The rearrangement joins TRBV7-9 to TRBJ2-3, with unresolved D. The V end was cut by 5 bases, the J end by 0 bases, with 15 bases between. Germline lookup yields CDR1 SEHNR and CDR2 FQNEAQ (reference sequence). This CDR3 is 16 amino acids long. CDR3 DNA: TGTGCCAGCAGCGCCCACAGAAGTCCTAGCACAGATACGCAGTATTTT. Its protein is CASSAHRSPSTDTQYF.

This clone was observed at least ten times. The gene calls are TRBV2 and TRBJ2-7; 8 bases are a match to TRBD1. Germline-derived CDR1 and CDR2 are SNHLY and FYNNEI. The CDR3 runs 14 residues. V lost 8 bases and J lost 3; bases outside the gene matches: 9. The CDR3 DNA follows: TGTGCCAGCGTTAGACAGGGGAGTGTCTACGAGCAGTACTTC. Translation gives CASVRQGSVYEQYF.

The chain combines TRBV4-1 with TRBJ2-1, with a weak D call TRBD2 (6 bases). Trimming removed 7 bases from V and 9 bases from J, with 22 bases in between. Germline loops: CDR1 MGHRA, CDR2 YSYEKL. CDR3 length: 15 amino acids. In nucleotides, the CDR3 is TGCGCCAGCACCCCGAAGGGGACTCCCCCCATTGAGCAGTTCTTC. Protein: CASTPKGTPPIEQFF.

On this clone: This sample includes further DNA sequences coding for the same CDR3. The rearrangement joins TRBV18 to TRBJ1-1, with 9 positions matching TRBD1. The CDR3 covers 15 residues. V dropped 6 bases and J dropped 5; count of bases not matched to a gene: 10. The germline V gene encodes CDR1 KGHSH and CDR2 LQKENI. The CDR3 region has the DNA TGTGCCAGCTCTCCGCCGGGACAGGGTGTTACTGAAGCTTTCTTT. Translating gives CASSPPGQGVTEAFF.

The CDR3 coding sequence is TGTGCCAGTAGGAACCTAGCGGGACCGGACGAGCAGTACTTC. This sequence encodes CASRNLAGPDEQYF. The chain uses TRBV19 and TRBJ2-7; 9 bases agree with TRBD2. J was trimmed by 5 bases and V by 6 bases; bases with no gene match: 8. The CDR3 is made up of 14 amino acids. Looked up from germline, CDR1 is LNHDA and CDR2 is SQIVND (reference sequence).

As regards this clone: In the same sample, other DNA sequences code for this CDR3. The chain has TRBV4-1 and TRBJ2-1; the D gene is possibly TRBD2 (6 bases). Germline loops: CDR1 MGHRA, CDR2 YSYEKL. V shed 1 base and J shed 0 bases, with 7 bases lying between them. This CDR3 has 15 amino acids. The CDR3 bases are TGCGCCAGCAGCCAAGTCGGGAGCTCCTACAATGAGCAGTTCTTC. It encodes CASSQVGSSYNEQFF.

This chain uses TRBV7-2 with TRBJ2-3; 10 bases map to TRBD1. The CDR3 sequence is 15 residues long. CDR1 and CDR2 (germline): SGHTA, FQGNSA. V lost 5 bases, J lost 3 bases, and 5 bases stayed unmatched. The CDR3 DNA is TGTGCCAGCAGCGTCCGGGACAGGGGAACAGATACGCAGTATTTT. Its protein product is CASSVRDRGTDTQYF.